These 15 T cell receptor beta chains share one sample of origin, sequenced in a study of OX40 agonist ivuxolimab in advanced cancers. TCRdb's table, derived via immunoSEQ multiplex PCR, lists solely in-frame clones and lacks some. Of fewer than 60,000 clones listed, 91% are singletons. The sample consisted of CD4+ or CD8+ T cells sorted from blood, taken in a trial of the OX40 agonist ivuxolimab. These receptors came from an adult with an advanced solid tumor such as melanoma, head and neck, liver or kidney cancer.

The chain recombines TRBV28 with TRBJ1-1, with TRBD1 matching 8 bases. This CDR3 has 15 amino acids. The V and J ends lost 5 bases and 4 bases, in that order; junction bases with no gene match: 9. CDR1 MDHEN and CDR2 SYDVKM come from the germline V gene. Here the CDR3 reads CASSPVTGAGTEAFF. The DNA for the CDR3 is TGTGCCAGCAGTCCGGTGACAGGGGCAGGCACTGAAGCTTTCTTT.

This chain's CDR3 is CASSEGQIYEQYF. The CDR3 nucleotides read TGTGCCAGCAGCGAGGGACAGATCTACGAGCAGTACTTC. The rearrangement uses TRBV11-2 and TRBJ2-7; 7 bases agree with TRBD1. CDR3 length: 13 amino acids. V shed 5 bases, J shed 3 bases, and the junction held 4 bases outside the gene matches. From germline, CDR1 is SGHAT and CDR2 FQNNGV.

The rearrangement joins TRBV7-6 to TRBJ2-3, with a possible D match to TRBD1 (5 bases). The germline CDR1 and CDR2 sequences are SGHVS and FNYEAQ. V dropped 2 bases and J dropped 2 bases, with 8 bases sitting between them. The CDR3 spans 14 residues. The chain's CDR3 is CASSLYGATDTQYF. Here the CDR3 DNA reads TGTGCCAGCAGCTTATATGGGGCCACAGATACGCAGTATTTT.

The V and J genes are TRBV7-2 and TRBJ1-1; TRBD1 is a possible D gene (5 bases). Looked up from germline, CDR1 is SGHTA and CDR2 is FQGNSA. Trimming took 4 bases from V and 5 from J, leaving 8 bases between them. The CDR3 loop spans 12 amino acids. Here the CDR3 DNA reads TGTGCCAGCAGCTCTAGGACAACTGAAGCTTTCTTT. This translates into CASSSRTTEAFF.

The chain joins TRBV2 to TRBJ1-2; 9 bases match TRBD1. J gave up 8 bases and V 6 bases, and 13 bases lay outside the gene matches. This CDR3 has 15 amino acids. Germline CDR1 reads SNHLY; CDR2 reads FYNNEI. In nucleotides, the CDR3 is TGTGCCAGCAGACCTAGGCCGGGACAGGGTACGGGCTACACCTTC. The encoded protein is CASRPRPGQGTGYTF.

The rearrangement links TRBV7-9 to TRBJ1-1; D might be TRBD1 (6 bases). The V gene's germline CDR1 is SEHNR and CDR2 FQNEAQ (reference sequence). The CDR3 is 15 amino acids. Deletions cut 4 bases from V and 1 base from J, with 13 bases between. CDR3 in amino acids: CASSWWGRGNTEAFF. The CDR3 nucleotides are TGTGCCAGCAGCTGGTGGGGCAGGGGGAACACTGAAGCTTTCTTT.

This chain links TRBV6-1 with TRBJ2-3; 11 bases fit TRBD2. Looked up from germline, CDR1 is MNHNS and CDR2 is SASEGT. V was pared by 4 bases and J by 2 bases, with 11 bases of the junction left unmatched. The CDR3 is 18 residues long. CDR3 protein: CASSVGLGLAENTDTQYF. The CDR3 nucleotides read TGTGCCAGCAGTGTAGGTTTGGGACTAGCGGAAAACACAGATACGCAGTATTTT.

The V and J genes are TRBV4-1 and TRBJ1-2, with 9 bases aligning to TRBD1. Per the germline V gene, CDR1 is MGHRA and CDR2 is YSYEKL. The length of the CDR3 is 16 residues. V trimming: 3 bases; J trimming: 7 bases; junction bases outside the gene matches: 12. CDR3 amino acids: CASSHPTGDRDTGYTF. In DNA form, the CDR3 reads TGCGCCAGCAGCCACCCAACCGGGGACAGGGATACTGGCTACACCTTC.

The chain combines TRBV10-3 with TRBJ1-1; a possible D gene is TRBD1 (6 bases). The CDR3 contains 11 residues. The V gene's germline CDR1 is ENHRY and CDR2 SYGVKD. The V end was cut by 6 bases, the J end by 8 bases, with 10 bases between. This CDR3 is CAIRAQGEAFF. Written as DNA, the CDR3 is TGTGCCATCAGGGCACAGGGCGAAGCTTTCTTT.

This clone occurred a few times. This chain links TRBV28 with TRBJ2-4; a possible D gene is TRBD2 (5 bases). Trimming pared 1 base from V and 5 bases from J, leaving 6 bases between. Germline loops: CDR1 MDHEN, CDR2 SYDVKM. The CDR3 loop spans 13 amino acids. The CDR3, as DNA: TGTGCCAGCAGTTTATTGGGAGAAAACATTCAGTACTTC. This codes for CASSLLGENIQYF.

The genes are TRBV9 and TRBJ2-3; D possibly matches TRBD1 or TRBD2 (6 bases each). Germline CDR1 SGDLS, CDR2 YYNGEE. The V end lost 0 bases, the J end lost 0 bases, and 11 bases lay between the germline ends. The CDR3 has 16 residues. The CDR3 DNA sequence: TGTGCCAGCAGCGTAGAGGGGGGCCGCAGCACAGATACGCAGTATTTT. Residues: CASSVEGGRSTDTQYF.

This chain uses TRBV6-6 with TRBJ2-3; perhaps TRBD1 as D (6 bases). Germline CDR1 MNHNY, CDR2 SVGAGI (reference sequence). The V end was cut by 7 bases, the J end by 1 base, with 12 bases between. The CDR3 has 14 residues. CDR3 DNA: TGTGCCAGCAAAGGGACACCCGGCACAGATACGCAGTATTTT. Its protein is CASKGTPGTDTQYF.

V is TRBV4-1 and J is TRBJ2-2; 7 bases align to TRBD1. The CDR3 is 14 residues long. The V gene's germline CDR1 is MGHRA and CDR2 YSYEKL. V trimming: 8 bases; J trimming: 2 bases; junction bases outside the gene matches: 5. CDR3 region: CASRRDRNTGELFF. The DNA of the CDR3 is TGCGCCAGCCGCCGGGACAGAAACACCGGGGAGCTGTTTTTT.

The chain links TRBV1 to TRBJ2-1; no check of the table's D call, TRBD2, against the DNA was made. TRBV1 corresponds to a pseudogene. The CDR3 is made up of 16 amino acids. Here the CDR3 reads CTSSRYGTSGRGEQFF. CDR3 DNA: TGCACCAGCAGCCGCTACGGGACTAGCGGCCGTGGTGAGCAGTTCTTC.

The V gene is TRBV29-1, the J gene TRBJ1-3; D possibly corresponds to TRBD1 (5 bases). Trimming took off 3 bases at V and 4 bases at J, with 13 bases between the two ends. The CDR3 spans 14 residues. The germline V gene has CDR1 SQVTM and CDR2 ANQGSEA. The CDR3 DNA follows: TGCAGCGTTGAGGGGCAGGGCTACGGAAACACCATATATTTT. Translating gives CSVEGQGYGNTIYF.